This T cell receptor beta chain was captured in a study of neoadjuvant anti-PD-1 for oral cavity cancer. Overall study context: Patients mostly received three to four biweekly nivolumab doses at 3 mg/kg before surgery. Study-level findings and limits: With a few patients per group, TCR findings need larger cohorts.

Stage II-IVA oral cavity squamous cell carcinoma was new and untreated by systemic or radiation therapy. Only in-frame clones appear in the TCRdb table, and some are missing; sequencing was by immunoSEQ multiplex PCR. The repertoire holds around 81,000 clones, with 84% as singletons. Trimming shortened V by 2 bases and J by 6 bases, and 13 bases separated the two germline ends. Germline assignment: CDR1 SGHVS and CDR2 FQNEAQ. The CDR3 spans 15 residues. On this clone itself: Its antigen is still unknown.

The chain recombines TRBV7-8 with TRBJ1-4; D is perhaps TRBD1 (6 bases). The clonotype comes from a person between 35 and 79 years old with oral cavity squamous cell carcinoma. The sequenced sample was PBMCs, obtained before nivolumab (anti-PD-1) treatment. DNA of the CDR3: TGTGCCAGCAGCTTAATCACAGGGACGGATGAAAAACTGTTTTTT. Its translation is CASSLITGTDEKLFF.